The rows below give T cell receptor beta chains drawn from one sample of a study of Ad26.COV2.S vaccination and SARS-CoV-2 variants. TCRdb's table, derived via immunoSEQ multiplex PCR, lists solely in-frame clones and lacks some. The table has about 400,000 clones, 83% seen once; the top ten hold about 7.1%. Material: peripheral blood, obtained in a trial of Ad26.COV2.S vaccine versus placebo. The receptors here all came from a person between 18 and 60 years old who received the Ad26.COV2.S COVID-19 vaccine or a placebo. CDR3s include the opening cysteine and the closing phenylalanine or tryptophan. The D gene is left open where the match is weak. Clone sizes are given selectively: once, few, many, or a class where the clone is expanded.

j_call,v_call,clone_size,d_call,cdr3_aa,cdr3_nt
TRBJ1-1,TRBV12-5,.,.,CASGRNTEAFF,TGTGCTAGTGGCCGAAACACTGAAGCTTTCTTT
TRBJ1-3,TRBV9,.,.,CASSSGGAGNTIYF,TGTGCCAGCAGCTCCGGGGGGGCTGGAAACACCATATATTTT
TRBJ2-3,TRBV20-1,.,.,CSASQGPRDTQYF,TGCAGTGCTAGTCAGGGGCCCCGTGATACGCAGTATTTT
TRBJ2-7,TRBV5-4,.,TRBD2,CASSSGAGTGSYEQYF,TGTGCCAGCAGCTCTGGAGCGGGGACGGGATCCTACGAGCAGTACTTC
TRBJ2-3,TRBV18,once,.,CASSRSSTDTQYF,TGTGCCAGCTCACGATCCTCCACAGATACGCAGTATTTT
TRBJ1-2,TRBV3-1/TRBV3-2,.,TRBD1,CASSQVAGGVSGYTF,TGTGCCAGCAGCCAAGTAGCAGGGGGCGTTTCTGGCTACACCTTC
TRBJ1-2,TRBV7-6,.,.,CASSAFGSRKHNYGYTF,TGTGCCAGCAGCGCCTTTGGGTCCAGAAAGCACAACTATGGCTACACCTTC
TRBJ1-1,TRBV5-5,.,.,CASSFGSDTEAFF,TGTGCCAGCAGCTTCGGGTCTGACACTGAAGCTTTCTTT
TRBJ2-1,TRBV24-1,.,TRBD2,CATCGIGQLAKNDDEQFF,TGTGCCACCTGTGGAATAGGGCAACTAGCGAAAAACGACGATGAGCAGTTCTTC
TRBJ2-4,TRBV19,.,TRBD1,CASSPTGVGKNIQYF,TGTGCCAGTAGTCCCACAGGGGTTGGCAAAAACATTCAGTACTTC
TRBJ2-7,TRBV5-4,.,TRBD2,CASSLEIGRGVGEQYF,TGTGCCAGCAGCTTGGAAATCGGGAGGGGGGTAGGGGAGCAGTACTTC
TRBJ2-3,TRBV2,.,.,CARVGPLTDTQYF,TGTGCCAGGGTGGGCCCTCTCACAGATACGCAGTATTTT
TRBJ2-2,TRBV5-6,.,.,CASYLGAGGELFF,TGTGCCAGCTACCTTGGGGCCGGCGGGGAGCTGTTTTTT
TRBJ2-7,TRBV4-2,once,.,CASSQAADSGSYEQYF,TGTGCCAGCAGCCAAGCGGCAGATTCGGGTTCCTACGAGCAGTACTTC
TRBJ1-2,TRBV30,once,TRBD1,CAWSRGQSIYTF,TGTGCCTGGAGTAGGGGACAGTCGATATACACCTTC
TRBJ2-5,TRBV12-3/TRBV12-4,.,.,CASTSQGQETQYF,TGTGCCAGCACCTCTCAGGGTCAAGAGACCCAGTACTTC
TRBJ2-1,TRBV24-1,.,TRBD2,CATSDKSSGGFNEQFF,TGTGCCACCAGTGATAAGAGTAGCGGGGGGTTCAATGAGCAGTTCTTC
TRBJ1-2,TRBV6-5,few,.,CASSRTAANYGYTF,TGTGCCAGCAGTCGGACCGCCGCTAACTATGGCTACACCTTC
TRBJ2-2,TRBV7-8,few,.,CASSFSQGRGTGELFF,TGTGCCAGCAGCTTCTCACAGGGGAGGGGCACCGGGGAGCTGTTTTTT
TRBJ1-2,TRBV4-2,.,.,CASSGREGGSDGYTF,TGTGCCAGCAGCGGCCGAGAGGGGGGCTCTGACGGCTACACCTTC
TRBJ1-5,TRBV23-1,.,.,CASSQRAVFRNQPQHF,TGCGCCAGCAGTCAAAGGGCAGTCTTTAGAAATCAGCCCCAGCATTTT
TRBJ2-7,TRBV6-5,.,TRBD1,CATRGGQGTYEQYF,TGTGCCACCCGGGGCGGACAGGGCACCTACGAGCAGTACTTC
TRBJ1-1,TRBV27,.,TRBD1,CASGDRGLTEAFF,TGTGCCAGCGGGGACAGGGGATTAACTGAAGCTTTCTTT
TRBJ1-2,TRBV19,.,.,CASSIRMQGFWDGYTF,TGTGCCAGTAGTATACGCATGCAGGGGTTTTGGGATGGCTACACCTTC
TRBJ1-3,TRBV5-6,.,TRBD1,CASNSGTEGNTIYF,TGTGCCAGCAACTCTGGGACAGAGGGAAACACCATATATTTT
TRBJ1-6,TRBV10-3,.,.,CAISESTRGSLYPPLHF,TGTGCCATCAGTGAGTCGACTCGGGGCAGCCTTTATCCACCCCTCCACTTT
TRBJ2-5,TRBV4-2,.,.,CASSQGGSQETQYF,TGTGCCAGCAGCCAAGGGGGGAGTCAAGAGACCCAGTACTTC
TRBJ1-3,TRBV5-1,.,TRBD1,CASRLGQGPGNTIYF,TGCGCCAGCAGACTTGGACAGGGGCCTGGAAACACCATATATTTT
TRBJ2-7,TRBV7-2,.,TRBD2,CASSFTSGPYEQYF,TGTGCCAGCAGCTTTACTAGCGGGCCATACGAGCAGTACTTC
TRBJ1-1,TRBV19,.,.,CASSIFGNTEAFF,TGTGCCAGTAGTATATTTGGGAACACTGAAGCTTTCTTT
TRBJ2-7,TRBV6-5,.,.,CASVLRAGPYEQYF,TGTGCCAGCGTCCTCAGAGCGGGCCCTTACGAGCAGTACTTC
TRBJ2-5,TRBV18,.,.,CASSLGLKQETQYF,TGTGCCAGCTCACTCGGACTGAAACAAGAGACCCAGTACTTC
TRBJ2-1,TRBV4-1,.,TRBD1,CASSPPDRGQDEQFF,TGCGCCAGCAGCCCTCCGGACAGGGGGCAGGATGAGCAGTTCTTC
TRBJ2-2,TRBV7-9,.,.,CASSLGRMNTGELFF,TGTGCCAGCAGCCTGGGGCGGATGAACACCGGGGAGCTGTTTTTT
TRBJ2-2,TRBV7-8,few,TRBD2,CASSLKAGLGWAYSHTGELFF,TGTGCCAGCAGCTTAAAGGCGGGACTAGGTTGGGCATATTCGCACACCGGGGAGCTGTTTTTT
TRBJ2-1,TRBV19,.,.,CASSSRGTNEQFF,TGTGCCAGTAGTTCCCGCGGTACCAATGAGCAGTTCTTC
TRBJ1-5,TRBV27,.,.,CASSGTGGRNQPQHF,TGTGCCAGCAGTGGGACGGGGGGGCGCAATCAGCCCCAGCATTTT
TRBJ2-3,TRBV7-3,.,.,CASSSPPGEKYF,TGTGCCAGCAGCTCCCCCCCCGGGGAAAAGTATTTT
TRBJ2-3,TRBV4-2,once,.,CASRPRGSDTQYF,TGTGCCAGCAGACCCCGGGGATCAGATACGCAGTATTTT
TRBJ2-4,TRBV2,.,.,CASRGDPGNIQYF,TGTGCCAGCAGAGGGGACCCGGGGAACATTCAGTACTTC
TRBJ2-1,TRBV7-9,.,TRBD1,CASSTRAGQGVNEQFF,TGTGCCAGCAGCACTAGGGCGGGACAGGGAGTCAATGAGCAGTTCTTC
TRBJ2-1,TRBV13,.,TRBD2,CASSSRTGLAFNEQFF,TGTGCCAGCAGCTCTCGAACGGGACTAGCGTTTAATGAGCAGTTCTTC
TRBJ1-2,TRBV30,.,.,CAWRIQELANYGYTF,TGTGCCTGGAGGATCCAGGAGTTAGCTAACTATGGCTACACCTTC
TRBJ2-6,TRBV6-2/TRBV6-3,.,.,CASSYYRISLGANVLTF,TGTGCCAGCAGTTACTACAGGATCAGTCTTGGGGCCAACGTCCTGACTTTC
TRBJ1-6,TRBV3-1/TRBV3-2,once,TRBD1,CASSQDRGQGSNSPLHF,TGTGCCAGCAGCCAAGATCGCGGACAGGGCTCTAATTCACCCCTCCACTTT
TRBJ1-2,TRBV10-3,.,TRBD1,CALSRTGEYGYTF,TGTGCCCTCTCCCGGACAGGGGAATATGGCTACACCTTC
TRBJ2-1,TRBV6-1,.,.,CASSDLTREQFF,TGTGCCAGCAGTGACCTGACAAGAGAGCAGTTCTTC
TRBJ2-7,TRBV6-1,.,TRBD2,CASSEALGGFNEQYF,TGTGCCAGCAGTGAAGCGCTGGGAGGGTTTAACGAGCAGTACTTC
TRBJ2-1,TRBV13,.,TRBD2,CASSWGLAGRNEQFF,TGTGCCAGCAGCTGGGGACTAGCGGGAAGAAATGAGCAGTTCTTC
TRBJ2-7,TRBV7-3,once,TRBD1,CASSPTGGGYEQYF,TGTGCCAGCAGCCCGACAGGGGGCGGATACGAGCAGTACTTC
TRBJ2-1,TRBV10-2,.,TRBD2,CASSEGLARNEQFF,TGCGCCAGCAGTGAGGGACTAGCAAGGAATGAGCAGTTCTTC
TRBJ2-1,TRBV5-1,.,TRBD2,CASSLGGLARSYNEQFF,TGCGCCAGCAGCTTGGGGGGACTAGCGAGATCCTACAATGAGCAGTTCTTC
TRBJ1-2,TRBV5-1,.,.,CASSLLGDNYGYTF,TGCGCCAGCAGCTTGTTGGGCGACAACTATGGCTACACCTTC
TRBJ2-7,TRBV20-1,.,.,CSARGSGEQYF,TGCAGTGCTAGGGGCTCGGGCGAGCAGTACTTC
TRBJ2-3,TRBV11-2,.,TRBD1,CATTDRESGDTQYF,TGTGCCACCACGGACAGGGAGTCTGGAGATACGCAGTATTTT